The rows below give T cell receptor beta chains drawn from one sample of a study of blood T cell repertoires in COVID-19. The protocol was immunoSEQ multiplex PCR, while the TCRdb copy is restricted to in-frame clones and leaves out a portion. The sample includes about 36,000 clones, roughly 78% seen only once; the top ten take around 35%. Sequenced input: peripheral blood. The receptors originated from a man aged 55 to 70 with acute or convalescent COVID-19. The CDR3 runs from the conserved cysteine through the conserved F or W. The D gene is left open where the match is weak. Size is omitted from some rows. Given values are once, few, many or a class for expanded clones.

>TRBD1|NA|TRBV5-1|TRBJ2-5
CASVPTGKETQYF
TGCGCCAGTGTTCCGACAGGGAAAGAGACCCAGTACTTC
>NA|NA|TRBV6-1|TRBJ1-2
CASSEGTRNYGYTF
TGTGCCAGCAGTGAAGGGACAAGGAACTATGGCTACACCTTC
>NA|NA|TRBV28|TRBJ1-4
CASGTLATNEKLFF
TGTGCCAGCGGGACACTTGCAACTAATGAAAAACTGTTTTTT
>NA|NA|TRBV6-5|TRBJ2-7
CASRRGGYSPYEQYF
TGTGCCAGCCGACGAGGCGGGTACAGTCCCTACGAGCAGTACTTC
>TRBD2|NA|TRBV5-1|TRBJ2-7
CASSLDGRLAGTYEQYF
TGCGCCAGCAGCTTGGACGGCCGACTAGCGGGAACTTACGAGCAGTACTTC
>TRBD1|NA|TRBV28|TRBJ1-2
CASSLGTANYGYTF
TGTGCCAGCAGTTTAGGGACAGCCAACTATGGCTACACCTTC
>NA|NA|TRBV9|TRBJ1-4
CASTQGRSDEKLFF
TGTGCCAGCACGCAAGGGAGGTCGGATGAAAAACTGTTTTTT
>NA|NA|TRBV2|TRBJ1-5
CASSRQEDQPQHF
TGTGCCAGCAGCCGACAGGAAGATCAGCCCCAGCATTTT
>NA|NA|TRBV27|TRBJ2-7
CASSSNNAVYEQYF
TGTGCCAGCAGCTCGAACAATGCTGTCTACGAGCAGTACTTC
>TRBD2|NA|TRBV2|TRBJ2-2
CASTKGLAAPGELFF
TGTGCCAGCACAAAGGGACTAGCGGCCCCCGGGGAGCTGTTTTTT
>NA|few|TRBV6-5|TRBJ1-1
CASSPKGGGTEAFF
TGTGCCAGCAGTCCCAAGGGAGGGGGCACTGAAGCTTTCTTT
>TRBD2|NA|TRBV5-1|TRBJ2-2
CASSPGLAGAGGELFF
TGCGCCAGCAGCCCCGGACTAGCGGGAGCCGGCGGGGAGCTGTTTTTT
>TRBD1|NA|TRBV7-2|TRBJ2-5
CASSYTGTGGRETQYF
TGTGCCAGCAGCTATACCGGGACAGGGGGCAGAGAGACCCAGTACTTC